This TCR beta chain was identified in a study of spatial heterogeneity in lung cancer. Study-wide background: More than 9.5 raw reads, on average, carried each unique TCR and UMI combination.

The study, taken as a whole, reports: There were more appearances of ubiquitous expanded tumor TCRs in blood at resection than at follow-up.

V was cut by 5 bases and J by 9 bases, with 14 bases left in between. The CDR3 extends over 12 amino acids. Per the germline V gene, CDR1 is MNHNS and CDR2 is SASEGT. Unique molecular identifiers tagged every individual TCR cDNA molecule. TCRdb independently ran MiXCR on the 5' RACE reads; one entry per CDR3 protein. The profile shows 35,000 or so distinct CDR3 sequences, 5.2% of them singletons. Time point of the sample: sample taken at primary tumor resection. Unsorted whole RNA samples from tumor, nontumor lung or frozen PBMC were sequenced. Turning to this clonotype: Antigen specificity is unknown. This clone may be a read error of a much larger clone one base away.

This receptor was taken from a female donor with early-stage non-small cell lung cancer. The J gene is TRBJ2-7, the V gene TRBV6-1; either TRBD1 or TRBD2 may fit D (6 bases each). Sequences were derived from PBMCs, sampled at surgery. In DNA form, the CDR3 reads TGTGCCAGCAGTAGACCTCGGGGGCCGCAGTACTTC. This translates into CASSRPRGPQYF.